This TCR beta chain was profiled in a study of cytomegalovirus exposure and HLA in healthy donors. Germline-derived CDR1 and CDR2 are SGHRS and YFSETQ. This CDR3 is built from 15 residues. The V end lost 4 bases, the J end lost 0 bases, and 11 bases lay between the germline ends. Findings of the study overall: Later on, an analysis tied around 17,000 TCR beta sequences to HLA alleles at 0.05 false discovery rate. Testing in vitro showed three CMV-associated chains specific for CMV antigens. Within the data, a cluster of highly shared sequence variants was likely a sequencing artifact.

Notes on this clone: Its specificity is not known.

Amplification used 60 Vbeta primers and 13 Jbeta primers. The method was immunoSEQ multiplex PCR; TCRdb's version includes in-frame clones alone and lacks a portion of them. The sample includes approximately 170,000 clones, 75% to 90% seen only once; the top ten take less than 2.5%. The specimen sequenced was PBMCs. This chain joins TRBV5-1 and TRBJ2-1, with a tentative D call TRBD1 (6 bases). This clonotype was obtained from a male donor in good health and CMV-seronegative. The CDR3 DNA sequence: TGCGCCAGCAGCCAGGAAGGGGGCTCCTACAATGAGCAGTTCTTC. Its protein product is CASSQEGGSYNEQFF.